The source of this T cell receptor beta chain is a study of cytotoxic CD8 clonotypes in ibrutinib-treated CLL. Overall study findings and caveats: Whereas clonality rose at ibrutinib response, it declined toward baseline at progression. Stable or contracted on treatment, public clonotypes were also uncommon.

As concerns this clone: Its target is unknown.

CDR3 length: 13 residues. Germline V lookup: CDR1 GTSNPN, CDR2 SVGIG (reference sequence). V gave up 0 bases and J gave up 7 bases, with 12 bases separating them. Target depth was 1 in 200,000 to 1 in 1 million T cells, about 10x per clonotype. Assay: immunoSEQ multiplex PCR; the TCRdb copy retains only in-frame clones and omits some. The sample holds some 65,000 clones, approximately 62% seen once. Cryopreserved PBMCs were the source of around 2 micrograms of genomic DNA, which went to TCR beta libraries. The clonotype was recovered from a human donor with chronic lymphocytic leukemia. V and J are TRBV30 and TRBJ1-2; weak D call: TRBD1 (6 bases). The sample consisted of PBMCs, taken after 12 months of ibrutinib treatment. CDR3 nucleotides: TGTGCCTGGAGTGTACGAGGGGGGGCTGGCTACACCTTC. It specifies CAWSVRGGAGYTF.